The sequence of this T cell receptor beta chain was determined in a study of early T cells in non-severe SARS-CoV-2 infection. About the research overall: The study sequenced bulk RNA from unsorted whole blood, with chains unpaired. The study, taken as a whole, reports: Anti-spike CD8 responses were favored in VDJdb matching, and private and CD4 specificities were missed.

Individual cDNA molecules received unique molecular identifiers during library preparation. TCRdb fed the 5' RACE reads into MiXCR, producing one record per CDR3 protein. Of 65,000 to 95,000 distinct CDR3 sequences in the sample, 14% to 15% were seen once. The CDR3 is 15 residues long. Germline-derived CDR1 and CDR2 are SGHRS and YFSETQ. The V segment lost 6 bases and the J segment 2 bases; nucleotides outside the gene matches: 5. For this clonotype: Its antigen is still unknown.

This receptor was identified in an adult who was a healthcare worker with PCR-confirmed SARS-CoV-2 infection or an uninfected control (not recorded which). Sequencing input: whole blood. The V and J genes are TRBV5-1 and TRBJ2-3; 11 nucleotides align to TRBD2. Written as DNA, the CDR3 is TGCGCCAGCACGGGACTAGCGGAGATCACAGATACGCAGTATTTT. It codes for CASTGLAEITDTQYF.